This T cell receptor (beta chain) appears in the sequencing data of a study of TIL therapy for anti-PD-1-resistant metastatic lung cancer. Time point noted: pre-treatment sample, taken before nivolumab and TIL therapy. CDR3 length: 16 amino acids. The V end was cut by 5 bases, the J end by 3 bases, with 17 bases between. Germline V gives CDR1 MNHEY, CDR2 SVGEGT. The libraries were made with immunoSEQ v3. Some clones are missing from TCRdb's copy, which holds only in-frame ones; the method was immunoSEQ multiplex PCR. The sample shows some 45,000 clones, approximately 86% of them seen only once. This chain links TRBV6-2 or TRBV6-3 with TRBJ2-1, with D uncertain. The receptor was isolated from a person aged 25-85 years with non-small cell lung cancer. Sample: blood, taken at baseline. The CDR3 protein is CASSPQRANLYNEQFF. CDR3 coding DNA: TGTGCCAGCAGTCCCCAACGGGCAAACCTCTACAATGAGCAGTTCTTC.